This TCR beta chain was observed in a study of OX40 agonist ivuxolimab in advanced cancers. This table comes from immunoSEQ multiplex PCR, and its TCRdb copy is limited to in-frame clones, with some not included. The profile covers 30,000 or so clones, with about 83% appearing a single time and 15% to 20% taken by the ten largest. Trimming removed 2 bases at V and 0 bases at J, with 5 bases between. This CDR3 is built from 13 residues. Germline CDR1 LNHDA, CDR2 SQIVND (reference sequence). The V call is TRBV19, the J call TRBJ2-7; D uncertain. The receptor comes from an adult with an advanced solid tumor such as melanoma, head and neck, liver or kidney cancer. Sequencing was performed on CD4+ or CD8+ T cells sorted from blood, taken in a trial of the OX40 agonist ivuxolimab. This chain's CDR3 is CASSISPSYEQYF. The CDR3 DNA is TGTGCCAGTAGTATAAGTCCCTCCTACGAGCAGTACTTC.